This TCR beta chain came from a study of T cells in Graves' hyperthyroidism and ophthalmopathy. TCR beta CDR3 region amplification was performed from RNA transcripts. HTBI primers were used for first-round RT-PCR of the TCR CDR3. From the multiplex PCR reads, TCRdb called clonotypes with MiXCR, one entry per CDR3 protein. Found here are some 350,000 distinct CDR3 sequences, about a fifth of them singletons; the top ten hold around 4%. Per germline, CDR1 KGHDR and CDR2 SFDVKD. Trimming took off 4 bases at V and 0 bases at J, with 11 bases between the two ends. The CDR3 covers 15 residues. Many counts were recorded for this clonotype. The antigen is not known. Graves' hyperthyroidism was deemed stable absent ophthalmopathy progression within 18 months. Fresh peripheral blood, roughly 9.8 ml of it, supplied the PBMCs. Points from the study as a whole: Ophthalmopathy and stable hyperthyroidism were separated by a 13 V-J model.

The clonotype was recovered from a woman younger than 30 with Graves' hyperthyroidism. The chain uses TRBV24-1 and TRBJ1-2; D is uncertain. The sequenced sample was blood. This CDR3 reads CATSDRDGANYGYTF. CDR3 nucleotide sequence: TGTGCCACCAGTGACCGCGACGGAGCTAACTATGGCTACACCTTC.